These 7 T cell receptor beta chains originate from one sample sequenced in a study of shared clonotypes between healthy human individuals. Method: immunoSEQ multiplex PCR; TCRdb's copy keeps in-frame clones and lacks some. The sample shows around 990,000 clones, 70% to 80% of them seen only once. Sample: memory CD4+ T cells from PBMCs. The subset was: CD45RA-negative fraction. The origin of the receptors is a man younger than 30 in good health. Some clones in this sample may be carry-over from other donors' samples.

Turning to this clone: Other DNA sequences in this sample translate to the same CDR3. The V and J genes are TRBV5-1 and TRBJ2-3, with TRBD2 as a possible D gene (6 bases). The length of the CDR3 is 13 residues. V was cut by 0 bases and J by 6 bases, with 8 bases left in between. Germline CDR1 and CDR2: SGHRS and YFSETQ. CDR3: CASSLDRGDTQYF. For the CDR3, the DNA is TGCGCCAGCAGCTTGGATCGGGGGGATACGCAGTATTTT.

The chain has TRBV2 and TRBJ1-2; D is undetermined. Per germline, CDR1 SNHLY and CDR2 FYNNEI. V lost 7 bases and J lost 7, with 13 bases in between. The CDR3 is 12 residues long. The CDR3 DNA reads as TGTGCCAGCATCCTGCGAGAATCTGGCTACACCTTC. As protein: CASILRESGYTF.

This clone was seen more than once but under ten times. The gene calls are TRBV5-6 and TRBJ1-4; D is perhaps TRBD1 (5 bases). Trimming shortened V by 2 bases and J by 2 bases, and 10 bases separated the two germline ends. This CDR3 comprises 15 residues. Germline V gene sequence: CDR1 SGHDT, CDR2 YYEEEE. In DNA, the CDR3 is TGTGCCAGCAGCTTAGGACAAGGGACTAATGAAAAACTGTTTTTT. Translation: CASSLGQGTNEKLFF.

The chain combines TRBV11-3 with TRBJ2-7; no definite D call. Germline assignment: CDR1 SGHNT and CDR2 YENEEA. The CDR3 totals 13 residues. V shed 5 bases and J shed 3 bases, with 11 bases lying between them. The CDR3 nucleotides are TGTGCCAGCAGCCAAAACATGGGCTACGAGCAGTACTTC. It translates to CASSQNMGYEQYF.

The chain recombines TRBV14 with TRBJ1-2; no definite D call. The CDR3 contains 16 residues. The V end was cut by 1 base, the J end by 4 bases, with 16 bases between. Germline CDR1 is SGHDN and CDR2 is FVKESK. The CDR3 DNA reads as TGTGCCAGCAGCCAAGGTGCGGCATCGTCGCTCTATGGCTACACCTTC. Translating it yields CASSQGAASSLYGYTF.

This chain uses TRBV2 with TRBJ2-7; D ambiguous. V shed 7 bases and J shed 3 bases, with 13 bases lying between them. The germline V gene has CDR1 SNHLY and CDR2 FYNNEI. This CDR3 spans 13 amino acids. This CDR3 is CASTESPSYEQYF. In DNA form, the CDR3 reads TGTGCCAGCACGGAGAGCCCTAGCTACGAGCAGTACTTC.

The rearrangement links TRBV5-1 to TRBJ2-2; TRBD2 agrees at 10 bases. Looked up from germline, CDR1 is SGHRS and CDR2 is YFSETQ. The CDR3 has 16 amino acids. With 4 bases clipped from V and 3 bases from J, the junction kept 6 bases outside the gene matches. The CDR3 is CASSDPTSGDTGELFF. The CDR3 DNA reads TGCGCCAGCAGCGACCCTACTAGCGGGGACACCGGGGAGCTGTTTTTT.